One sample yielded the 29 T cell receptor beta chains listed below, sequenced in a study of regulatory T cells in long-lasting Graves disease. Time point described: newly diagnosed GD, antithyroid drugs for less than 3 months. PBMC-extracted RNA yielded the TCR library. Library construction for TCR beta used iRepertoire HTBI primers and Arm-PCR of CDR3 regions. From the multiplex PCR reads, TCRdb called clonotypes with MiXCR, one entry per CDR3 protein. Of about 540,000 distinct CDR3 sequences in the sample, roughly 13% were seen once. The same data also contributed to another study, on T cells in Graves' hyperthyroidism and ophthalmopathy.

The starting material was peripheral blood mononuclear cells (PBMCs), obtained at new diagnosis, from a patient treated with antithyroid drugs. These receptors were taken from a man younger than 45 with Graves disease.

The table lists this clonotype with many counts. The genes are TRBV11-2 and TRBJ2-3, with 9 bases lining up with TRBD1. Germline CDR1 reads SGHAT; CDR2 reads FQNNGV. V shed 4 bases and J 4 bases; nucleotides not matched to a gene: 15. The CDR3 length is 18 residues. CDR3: CASSSRPPTGGWADTQYF. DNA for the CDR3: TGTGCCAGCAGCTCGCGTCCCCCGACAGGGGGTTGGGCAGATACGCAGTATTTT.

CDR3 protein: CASSPPTRTNYGYTF. CDR3 nucleotides: TGTGCCAGCTCACCACCAACAAGAACGAACTATGGCTACACCTTC. The rearrangement joins TRBV18 to TRBJ1-2; D uncertain. Germline CDR1 reads KGHSH; CDR2 reads LQKENI. CDR3 length: 15 amino acids. Trimming left V 0 bases short and J 2 bases short, with 10 bases between.

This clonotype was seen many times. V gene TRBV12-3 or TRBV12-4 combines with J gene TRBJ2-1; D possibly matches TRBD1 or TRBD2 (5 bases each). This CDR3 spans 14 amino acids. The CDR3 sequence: CAAARGRARYEQFF. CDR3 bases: TGTGCGGCCGCCCGGGGCAGGGCACGGTATGAGCAGTTCTTC.

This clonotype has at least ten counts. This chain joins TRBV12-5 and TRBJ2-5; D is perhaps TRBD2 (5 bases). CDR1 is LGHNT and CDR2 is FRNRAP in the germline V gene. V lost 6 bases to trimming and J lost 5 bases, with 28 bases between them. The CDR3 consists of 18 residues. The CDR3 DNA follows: TGTGCTAGTGGCCCCTCCCGCCTAGGACTCAGGATGGGGGAGACCCAGTACTTC. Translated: CASGPSRLGLRMGETQYF.

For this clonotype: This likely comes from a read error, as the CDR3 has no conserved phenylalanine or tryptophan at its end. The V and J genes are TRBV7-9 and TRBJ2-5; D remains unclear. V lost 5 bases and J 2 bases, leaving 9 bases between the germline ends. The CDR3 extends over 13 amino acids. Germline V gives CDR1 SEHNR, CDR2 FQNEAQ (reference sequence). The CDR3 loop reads CASSVPLQETQYL. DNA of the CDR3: TGTGCCAGCAGCGTACCATTGCAAGAGACCCAGTACCTC.

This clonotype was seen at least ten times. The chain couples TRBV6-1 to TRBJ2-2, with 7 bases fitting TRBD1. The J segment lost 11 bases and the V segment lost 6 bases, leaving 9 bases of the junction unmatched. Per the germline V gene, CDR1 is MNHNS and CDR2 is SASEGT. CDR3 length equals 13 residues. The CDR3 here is CASSKRQGGELFF. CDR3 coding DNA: TGTGCCAGCAGCAAACGACAGGGCGGAGAGCTGTTTTTT.

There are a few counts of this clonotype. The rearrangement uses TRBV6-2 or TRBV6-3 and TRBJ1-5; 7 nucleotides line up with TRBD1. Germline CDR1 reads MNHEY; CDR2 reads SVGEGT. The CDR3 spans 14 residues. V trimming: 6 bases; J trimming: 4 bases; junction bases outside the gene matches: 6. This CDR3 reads CASRRQGPNQPQHF. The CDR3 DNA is TGTGCCAGCAGAAGACAGGGCCCAAATCAGCCCCAGCATTTT.

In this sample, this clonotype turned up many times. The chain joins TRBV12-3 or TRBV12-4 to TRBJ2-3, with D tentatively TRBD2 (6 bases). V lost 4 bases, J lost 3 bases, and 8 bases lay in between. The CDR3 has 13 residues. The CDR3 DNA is TGTGCCAGCAGTTGGGACTCAACAGATACGCAGTATTTT. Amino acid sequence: CASSWDSTDTQYF.

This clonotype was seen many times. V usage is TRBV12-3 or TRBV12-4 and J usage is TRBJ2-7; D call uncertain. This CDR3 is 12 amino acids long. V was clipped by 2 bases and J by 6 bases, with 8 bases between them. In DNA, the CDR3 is TGTGCCAGCAGTTTACCAGGTTCCGAGCAGTACTTC. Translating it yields CASSLPGSEQYF.

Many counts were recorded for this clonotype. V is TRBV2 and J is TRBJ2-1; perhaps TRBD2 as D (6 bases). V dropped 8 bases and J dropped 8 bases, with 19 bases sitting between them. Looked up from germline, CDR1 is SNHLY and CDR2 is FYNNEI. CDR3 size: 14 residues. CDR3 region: CASVRDSPVDEQFF. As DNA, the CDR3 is TGTGCCAGCGTCCGGGACTCGCCGGTTGATGAGCAGTTCTTC.

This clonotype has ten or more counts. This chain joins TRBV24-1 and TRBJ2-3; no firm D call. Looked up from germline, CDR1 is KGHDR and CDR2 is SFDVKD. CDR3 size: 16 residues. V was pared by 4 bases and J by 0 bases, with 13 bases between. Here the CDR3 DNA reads TGTGCCACCAGTGACCCTACCGGACGTAGCACAGATACGCAGTATTTT. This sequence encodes CATSDPTGRSTDTQYF.

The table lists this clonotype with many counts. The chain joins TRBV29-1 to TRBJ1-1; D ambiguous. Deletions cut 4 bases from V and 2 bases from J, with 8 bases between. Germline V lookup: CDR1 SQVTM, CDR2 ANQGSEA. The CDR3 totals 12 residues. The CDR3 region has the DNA TGCAGCGTTGGACGGACCAACACTGAAGCTTTCTTT. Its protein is CSVGRTNTEAFF.

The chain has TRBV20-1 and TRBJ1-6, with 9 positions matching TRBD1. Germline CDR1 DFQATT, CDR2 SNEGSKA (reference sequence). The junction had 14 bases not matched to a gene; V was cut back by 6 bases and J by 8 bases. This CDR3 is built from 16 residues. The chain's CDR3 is CSATFSQGAEDSPLHF. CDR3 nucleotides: TGCAGTGCGACATTCTCACAGGGGGCTGAAGATTCACCCCTCCACTTT.

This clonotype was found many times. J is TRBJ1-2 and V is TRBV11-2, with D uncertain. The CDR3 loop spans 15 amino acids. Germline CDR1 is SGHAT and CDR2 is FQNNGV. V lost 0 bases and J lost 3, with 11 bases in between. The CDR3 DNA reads TGTGCCAGCAGCTTAGATCGGAGCAGATACTATGGCTACACCTTC. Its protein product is CASSLDRSRYYGYTF.

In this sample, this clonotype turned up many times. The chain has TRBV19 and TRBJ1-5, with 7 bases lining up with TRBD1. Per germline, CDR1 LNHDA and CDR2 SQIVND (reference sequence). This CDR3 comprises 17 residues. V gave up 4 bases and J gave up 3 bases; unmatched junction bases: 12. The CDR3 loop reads CASSKSIRTGDNQPQHF. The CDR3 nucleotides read TGTGCCAGTAGTAAATCCATACGGACAGGTGACAATCAGCCCCAGCATTTT.

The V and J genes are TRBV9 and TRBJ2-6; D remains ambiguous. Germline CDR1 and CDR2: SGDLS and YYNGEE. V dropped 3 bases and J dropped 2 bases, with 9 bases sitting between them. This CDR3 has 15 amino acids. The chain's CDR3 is CASSDSFPGANVLTF. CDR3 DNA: TGTGCCAGCAGCGACAGTTTTCCTGGGGCCAACGTCCTGACTTTC.

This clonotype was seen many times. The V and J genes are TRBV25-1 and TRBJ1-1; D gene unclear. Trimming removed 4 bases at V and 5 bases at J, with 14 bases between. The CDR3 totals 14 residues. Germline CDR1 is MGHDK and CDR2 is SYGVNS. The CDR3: CASSAMVTKTEAFF. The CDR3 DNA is TGTGCCAGCAGTGCTATGGTTACGAAAACTGAAGCTTTCTTT.

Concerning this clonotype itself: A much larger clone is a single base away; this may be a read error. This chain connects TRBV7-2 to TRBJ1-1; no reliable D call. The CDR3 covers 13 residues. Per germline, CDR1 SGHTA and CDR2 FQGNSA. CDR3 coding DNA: TGTGCCAACAGCTTAGCATTTCCGAATGAAGCTTTCTTT. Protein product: CANSLAFPNEAFF.

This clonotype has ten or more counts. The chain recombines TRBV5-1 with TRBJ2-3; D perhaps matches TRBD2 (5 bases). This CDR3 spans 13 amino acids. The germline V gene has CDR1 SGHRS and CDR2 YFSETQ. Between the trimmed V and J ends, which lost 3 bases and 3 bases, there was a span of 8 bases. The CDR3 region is CASSWELTDTQYF. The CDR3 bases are TGCGCCAGCAGCTGGGAGCTGACAGATACGCAGTATTTT.

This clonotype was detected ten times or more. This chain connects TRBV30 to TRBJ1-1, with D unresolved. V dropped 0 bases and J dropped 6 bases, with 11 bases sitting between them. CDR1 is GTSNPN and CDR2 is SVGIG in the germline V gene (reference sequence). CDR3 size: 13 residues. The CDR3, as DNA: TGTGCCTGGAGTGTTTCGTACCCCTCTGAAGCTTTCTTT. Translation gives CAWSVSYPSEAFF. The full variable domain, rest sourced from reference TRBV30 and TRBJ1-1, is SQTIHQWPATLVQPVGSPLSLECTVEGTSNPNLYWYRQAAGRGLQLLFYSVGIGQISSEVPQNLSASRPQDRQFILSSKKLLLSDSGFYLCAWSVSYPSEAFFGQGTRLTVV.

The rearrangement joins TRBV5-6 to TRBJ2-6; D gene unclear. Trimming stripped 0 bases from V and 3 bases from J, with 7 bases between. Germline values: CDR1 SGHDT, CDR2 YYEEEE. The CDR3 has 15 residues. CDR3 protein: CASSLVGHGANVLTF. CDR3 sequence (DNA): TGTGCCAGCAGCTTGGTAGGGCATGGGGCCAACGTCCTGACTTTC.

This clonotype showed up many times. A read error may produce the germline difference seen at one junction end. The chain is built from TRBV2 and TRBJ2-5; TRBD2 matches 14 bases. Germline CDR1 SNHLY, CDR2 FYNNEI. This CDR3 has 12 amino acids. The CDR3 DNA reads TGTGCCAGCATGGGACTAGCGGGAGTAGGTCACTTC. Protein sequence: CASMGLAGVGHF.

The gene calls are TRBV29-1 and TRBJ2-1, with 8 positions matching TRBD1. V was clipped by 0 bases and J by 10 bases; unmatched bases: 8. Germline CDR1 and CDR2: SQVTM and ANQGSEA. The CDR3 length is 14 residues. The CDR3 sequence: CSVEEGQGAVEQFF. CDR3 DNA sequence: TGCAGCGTTGAAGAGGGTCAGGGGGCTGTAGAGCAGTTCTTC.

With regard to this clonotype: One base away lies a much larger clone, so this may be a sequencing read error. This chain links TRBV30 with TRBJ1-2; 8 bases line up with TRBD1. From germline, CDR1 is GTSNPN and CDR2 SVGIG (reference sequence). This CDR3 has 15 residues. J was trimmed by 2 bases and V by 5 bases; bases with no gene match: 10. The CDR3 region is CAWWGTGGLNYGYTF. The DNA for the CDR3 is TGTGCCTGGTGGGGAACAGGGGGATTAAACTATGGCTACACCTTC.

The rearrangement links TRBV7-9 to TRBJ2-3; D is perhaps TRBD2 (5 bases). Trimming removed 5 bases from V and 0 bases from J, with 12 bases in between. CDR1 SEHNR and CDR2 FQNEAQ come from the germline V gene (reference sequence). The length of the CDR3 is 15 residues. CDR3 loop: CASSISGISTDTQYF. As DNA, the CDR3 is TGTGCCAGCAGCATTTCCGGGATTAGCACAGATACGCAGTATTTT.

CDR3 residues: CASSSAHRQETQYF. CDR3 DNA: TGTGCCAGCAGCTCAGCCCACCGCCAAGAGACCCAGTACTTC. This chain uses TRBV7-3 with TRBJ2-5; D is uncertain. The CDR3 sequence is 14 residues long. The germline V gene has CDR1 SGHTA and CDR2 FQGTGA. Deletions cut 4 bases from V and 1 base from J, with 10 bases between.

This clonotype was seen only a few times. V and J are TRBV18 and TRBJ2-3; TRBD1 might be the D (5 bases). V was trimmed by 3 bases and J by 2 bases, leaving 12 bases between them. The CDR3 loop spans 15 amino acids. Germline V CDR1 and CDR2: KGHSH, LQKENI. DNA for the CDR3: TGTGCCAGCTCACCGATTGGGGCGGTCACAGATACGCAGTATTTT. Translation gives CASSPIGAVTDTQYF.

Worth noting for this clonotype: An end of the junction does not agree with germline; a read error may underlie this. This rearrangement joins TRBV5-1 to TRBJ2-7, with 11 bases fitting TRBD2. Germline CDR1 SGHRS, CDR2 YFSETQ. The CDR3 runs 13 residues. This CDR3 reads CASNLAGGYKQYF. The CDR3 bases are TGCGCCAGCAATCTAGCGGGAGGCTACAAGCAGTACTTC.

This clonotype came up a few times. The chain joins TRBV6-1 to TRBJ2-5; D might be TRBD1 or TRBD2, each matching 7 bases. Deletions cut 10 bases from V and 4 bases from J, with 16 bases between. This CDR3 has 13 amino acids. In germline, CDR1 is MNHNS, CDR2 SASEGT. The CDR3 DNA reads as TGTGCCACCCAGGGGGGGCGCCTAGAGACCCAGTACTTC. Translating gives CATQGGRLETQYF.